The clone carrying this TCR beta chain was counted a few times. These data are taken from a study of human T cells and chemical hapten exposure. Time point noted: patch test 1, 2 weeks after DPC sensitization. As to treatment: therapeutic diphenylcyclopropenone sensitization with weekly scalp DPC. Each CDR3 protein gets one entry after TCRdb re-called the RACE reads with MiXCR. This sample has roughly 200,000 distinct CDR3 sequences, with 20% to 25% found just once. This clonotype was obtained from a woman aged 45-60 years with alopecia areata. Some clones in this sample may be carry-over from other donors' samples. The input for sequencing was whole blood, taken in connection with sensitization to the hapten diphenylcyclopropenone (DPC).

The CDR3 DNA follows: TGTGCCAGCAGCTTTACCGTGCAGACCCAGTACTTC. Translation gives CASSFTVQTQYF. The genes are TRBV5-6 and TRBJ2-5; D gene uncertain. The CDR3 sequence is 12 residues long. Germline V lookup: CDR1 SGHDT, CDR2 YYEEEE. V was pared by 2 bases and J by 6 bases, with 8 bases between.